The 22 T cell receptor beta chains below were found in one sample sequenced in a study of human T cells and chemical hapten exposure. TCRdb re-analysed the RACE reads in MiXCR, keeping a single row per CDR3 protein. The data show roughly 380,000 distinct CDR3 sequences, just under 6.5% seen once. Time point given: patch test 2, 6 weeks after DPC sensitization. The treatment was: therapeutic diphenylcyclopropenone sensitization with weekly scalp DPC. The sequencing here drew on whole blood, taken in connection with sensitization to the hapten diphenylcyclopropenone (DPC). The origin of the receptors is a woman aged 18-29 years with alopecia areata. Some clones in this sample may be carry-over from other donors' samples.

The chain uses TRBV25-1 and TRBJ1-4; D perhaps matches TRBD1 (5 bases). This CDR3 contains 13 residues. CDR1 MGHDK and CDR2 SYGVNS come from the germline V gene. Trimming cost V 3 bases and J 9 bases, with 11 bases left between them. The CDR3 is CASSEAGFKKLFF. The CDR3, as DNA: TGTGCCAGCAGTGAGGCAGGGTTTAAAAAACTGTTTTTT.

The V call is TRBV7-2, the J call TRBJ2-3, with a weak D call TRBD2 (5 bases). The V end lost 7 bases, the J end lost 2 bases, and 13 bases lay between the germline ends. Germline assignment: CDR1 SGHTA and CDR2 FQGNSA. There are 14 residues in the CDR3. For the CDR3, the DNA is TGTGCCAGCATCTCCCCGGGGATCACAGATACGCAGTATTTT. It yields the protein CASISPGITDTQYF.

This clonotype was detected only a few times. The chain joins TRBV12-3 or TRBV12-4 to TRBJ2-2, with D possibly TRBD1 on 5 matching bases. Trimming shortened V by 4 bases and J by 6 bases, and 12 bases separated the two germline ends. This CDR3 is built from 14 residues. CDR3 protein: CASSSNQGPGELFF. The CDR3 nucleotides are TGTGCCAGCAGTTCAAACCAGGGTCCCGGGGAGCTGTTTTTT.

This clonotype has a handful of counts. The CDR3 loop is CASSYPPVISDYGYTF. The CDR3 DNA sequence: TGTGCCAGCAGTTACCCTCCAGTCATCAGCGACTATGGCTACACCTTC. J is TRBJ1-2 and V is TRBV6-2 or TRBV6-3; D not certain. The CDR3 contains 16 residues. V lost 2 bases and J lost 3, with 16 bases in between. Germline CDR1 and CDR2: MNHEY and SVGEGT.

This clonotype has ten or more counts. The chain recombines TRBV7-2 with TRBJ2-5, with unresolved D. Germline CDR1 SGHTA, CDR2 FQGNSA. The CDR3 consists of 15 residues. V lost 1 base and J lost 5, with 14 bases in between. Here the CDR3 reads CASSLDLPVGETQYF. In DNA, the CDR3 is TGTGCCAGCAGCTTAGATCTCCCAGTGGGGGAGACCCAGTACTTC.

This clonotype was detected ten times or more. The genes are TRBV10-3 and TRBJ1-6, with 7 bases fitting TRBD1. The CDR3 consists of 13 residues. Losses at the gene ends were 6 bases for V and 6 bases for J; bases not matched to a gene: 2. Germline V lookup: CDR1 ENHRY, CDR2 SYGVKD. CDR3 sequence reads: CAIRGQINSPLHF. CDR3 sequence (DNA): TGTGCCATCAGGGGACAGATTAATTCACCCCTCCACTTT.

This clonotype was detected ten times or more. The rearrangement joins TRBV7-9 to TRBJ2-3, with 7 bases lining up with TRBD2. The CDR3 totals 14 residues. Germline V lookup: CDR1 SEHNR, CDR2 FQNEAQ (reference sequence). Germline trimming cut 5 bases from V and 5 bases from J; bases unmatched to any gene: 7. The CDR3 loop reads CASSGRTSRDTQYF. CDR3 nucleotides: TGTGCCAGCAGCGGCCGGACTAGTAGAGATACGCAGTATTTT.

This clonotype was detected a few times. DNA for the CDR3: TGCGCCAGCAGCCAAGAGCCAGGGCTGAACACTGAAGCTTTCTTT. This translates into CASSQEPGLNTEAFF. The V gene is TRBV4-3, the J gene TRBJ1-1; a weak D match, TRBD1 (5 bases). The V gene lost 0 bases and the J gene lost 0 bases, with 8 bases spanning the gap. CDR3 length: 15 amino acids. Looked up from germline, CDR1 is LGHNA and CDR2 is YSLEER.

CDR3 protein: CASLISGANVLTF. CDR3 nucleotides: TGTGCCAGCTTGATCTCTGGGGCCAACGTCCTGACTTTC. This sequence joins TRBV28 and TRBJ2-6, with unresolved D. Germline V gene sequence: CDR1 MDHEN, CDR2 SYDVKM. This CDR3 is 13 amino acids long. The ends were cut back, 8 bases at V and 0 bases at J, with 5 bases in the middle.

The J gene is TRBJ2-3, the V gene TRBV6-4, with 9 bases that match TRBD2. This CDR3 spans 14 amino acids. Germline V CDR1 and CDR2: MRHNA, SNTAGT. Trimming removed 3 bases from V and 5 bases from J; junction bases left unmatched: 3. CDR3 sequence reads: CASSERGGRDTQYF. CDR3 nucleotide sequence: TGTGCCAGCAGTGAGCGGGGGGGCCGAGATACGCAGTATTTT.

This rearrangement joins TRBV6-5 to TRBJ2-2; D possibly corresponds to TRBD1 (5 bases). V gave up 6 bases and J gave up 5 bases, with 10 bases separating them. CDR1 MNHEY and CDR2 SVGAGI come from the germline V gene. CDR3 length equals 13 residues. DNA for the CDR3: TGTGCCAGCAGGCAGACAGAAACCGGGGAGCTGTTTTTT. This codes for CASRQTETGELFF.

This clonotype was detected ten times or more. The rearrangement links TRBV7-2 to TRBJ1-2; 7 nucleotides align to TRBD1. CDR1 and CDR2 (germline): SGHTA, FQGNSA. V trimming: 5 bases; J trimming: 6 bases; junction bases outside the gene matches: 9. The CDR3 length is 14 residues. In DNA form, the CDR3 reads TGTGCCAGCAGCCCGGGACAGCAGATACATGGCTACACCTTC. This sequence encodes CASSPGQQIHGYTF.

Many counts were recorded for this clonotype. The chain combines TRBV28 with TRBJ1-6; TRBD1 might be the D (5 bases). This CDR3 spans 14 amino acids. Per germline, CDR1 MDHEN and CDR2 SYDVKM. Trimming stripped 1 base from V and 9 bases from J, with 10 bases between. CDR3 sequence (DNA): TGTGCCAGCAGTTTATTGGCAGGGCCTTCACCCCTCCACTTT. Protein sequence: CASSLLAGPSPLHF.

The chain uses TRBV10-3 and TRBJ1-1; the match to TRBD1 covers 9 bases. This CDR3 contains 13 residues. The trim removed 9 bases at V and 5 bases at J, leaving 7 bases unmatched. The germline CDR1 and CDR2 sequences are ENHRY and SYGVKD. The DNA for the CDR3 is TGTGCCATAGGACAGGGGACGGTAACTGAAGCTTTCTTT. Its translation: CAIGQGTVTEAFF.

The V gene is TRBV20-1, the J gene TRBJ2-3; tentative D call: TRBD2 (6 bases). V was trimmed by 0 bases and J by 0 bases, leaving 16 bases between them. This CDR3 has 17 amino acids. From germline, CDR1 is DFQATT and CDR2 SNEGSKA (reference sequence). The CDR3 region has the DNA TGCAGTGCTAGAGATTTCAGGCGGGGCTCTAGCACAGATACGCAGTATTTT. It specifies CSARDFRRGSSTDTQYF.

This clonotype has at least ten counts. This sequence joins TRBV9 and TRBJ2-3; the D gene is possibly TRBD1 (5 bases). CDR3 size: 16 residues. Deletions cut 2 bases from V and 0 bases from J, with 13 bases between. Looked up from germline, CDR1 is SGDLS and CDR2 is YYNGEE. CDR3 sequence reads: CASSVGQGYSTDTQYF. CDR3 coding DNA: TGTGCCAGCAGCGTTGGTCAGGGTTATAGCACAGATACGCAGTATTTT.

The chain has TRBV3-1 and TRBJ1-5, with 7 positions matching TRBD1. The CDR3 spans 16 residues. Germline trimming cut 0 bases from V and 6 bases from J; bases unmatched to any gene: 8. Looked up from germline, CDR1 is LGHDT and CDR2 is YNNKEL (reference sequence). The CDR3 bases are TGTGCCAGCAGCCAAGATGGGGGACAGAGCCGTCAGCCCCAGCATTTT. Translation gives CASSQDGGQSRQPQHF. Variable domain in full (rest from reference TRBV3-1 and TRBJ1-5): DTAVSQTPKYLVTQMGNDKSIKCEQNLGHDTMYWYKQDSKKFLKIMFSYNNKELIINETVPNRFSPKSPDKAHLNLHINSLELGDSAVYFCASSQDGGQSRQPQHFGDGTRLSIL.

This clonotype appeared many times. The chain carries TRBV11-2 and TRBJ2-1; 11 nucleotides match TRBD2. The CDR3 contains 19 residues. J was trimmed by 4 bases and V by 2 bases; bases with no gene match: 13. Germline V lookup: CDR1 SGHAT, CDR2 FQNNGV. CDR3 in amino acids: CASSLMPSGLAGGYNEQFF. The CDR3 nucleotides are TGTGCCAGCAGCTTAATGCCCTCTGGTCTAGCGGGGGGTTACAATGAGCAGTTCTTC.

The chain employs TRBV4-3 and TRBJ2-1; D gene uncertain. The CDR3 contains 14 residues. The V and J ends lost 1 base and 4 bases respectively, with 8 bases between them. Germline V CDR1 and CDR2: LGHNA, YSLEER. DNA of the CDR3: TGCGCCAGCAGCCAAGGCGCACAGTACAATGAGCAGTTCTTC. Its translation: CASSQGAQYNEQFF.

This clonotype appeared a single time. The V call is TRBV3-1, the J call TRBJ2-1; D is possibly TRBD1 (6 bases). CDR1 is LGHDT and CDR2 is YNNKEL in the germline V gene (reference sequence). The CDR3 consists of 15 residues. Deletions cut 8 bases from V and 4 bases from J, with 18 bases between. CDR3 protein: CASLGSGTYYNEQFF. For the CDR3, the DNA is TGTGCCAGCCTGGGTTCCGGGACATATTACAATGAGCAGTTCTTC.

This clonotype was recorded a few times. The chain uses TRBV15 and TRBJ1-2; 10 nucleotides line up with TRBD1. This CDR3 has 15 amino acids. The junction had 8 bases not matched to a gene; V was cut back by 5 bases and J by 5 bases. CDR1 is LNHNV and CDR2 is YYDKDF in the germline V gene (reference sequence). The CDR3 DNA reads TGTGCCACCAGCGAGGGGACAGGGGTGGTATATGGCTACACCTTC. Protein sequence: CATSEGTGVVYGYTF.

This clonotype was observed many times. The V and J genes are TRBV12-3 or TRBV12-4 and TRBJ1-3; D might be TRBD1 (6 bases). The CDR3 totals 14 residues. Trimming took off 10 bases at V and 4 bases at J, with 17 bases between the two ends. Written as DNA, the CDR3 is TGTGCCACCCGGGCGGGGGGGCACGGAAACACCATATATTTT. It translates to CATRAGGHGNTIYF.